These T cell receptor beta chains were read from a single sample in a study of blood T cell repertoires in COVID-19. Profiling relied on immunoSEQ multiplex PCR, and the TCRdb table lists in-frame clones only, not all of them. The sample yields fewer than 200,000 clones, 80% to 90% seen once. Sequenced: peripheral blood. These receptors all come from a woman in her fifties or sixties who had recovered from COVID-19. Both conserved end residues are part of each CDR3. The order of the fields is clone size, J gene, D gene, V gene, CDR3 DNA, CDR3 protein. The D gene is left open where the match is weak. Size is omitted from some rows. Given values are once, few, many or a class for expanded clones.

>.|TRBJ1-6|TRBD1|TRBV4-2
TGTGCCAGCAGCCAGCGGACAGGGTATTCACCCCTCCACTTT
CASSQRTGYSPLHF
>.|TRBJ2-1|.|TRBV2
TGTGCCAGCAGCAGAGACAGCAATGAGCAGTTCTTC
CASSRDSNEQFF
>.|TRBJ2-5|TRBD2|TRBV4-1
TGCGCCAGCAGCCAGGGGACTAGCGGGGGGGCCAGTGAGACCCAGTACTTC
CASSQGTSGGASETQYF
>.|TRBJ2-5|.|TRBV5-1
TGCGCCAGCAGCCTAAGGGGTACAGGTGGGGAGACCCAGTACTTC
CASSLRGTGGETQYF
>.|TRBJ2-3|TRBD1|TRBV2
TGTGCCAGTACGCCGGGACAGCGCACAGATACGCAGTATTTT
CASTPGQRTDTQYF
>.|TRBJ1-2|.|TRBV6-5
TGTGCCAGCAACAGCCCCCTTTATGGCTACACCTTC
CASNSPLYGYTF
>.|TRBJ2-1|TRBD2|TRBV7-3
TGTGCCAGCAGCCCTAGCGGGGGGGGCTACAATGAGCAGTTCTTC
CASSPSGGGYNEQFF
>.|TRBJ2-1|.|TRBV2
TGTGCCAGCAATCGCGGAGGGGGCCTCTCCTACAATGAGCAGTTCTTC
CASNRGGGLSYNEQFF
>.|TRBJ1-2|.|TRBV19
TGTGCCAGTATTGTCCTCCAGTACTATGGCTACACCTTC
CASIVLQYYGYTF
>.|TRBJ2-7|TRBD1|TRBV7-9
TGTGCCAGCAGCGTGGGGGACAGCTCCTACGAGCAGTACTTC
CASSVGDSSYEQYF
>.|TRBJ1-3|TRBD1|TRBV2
TGTGCCAGCAGGGAGGGACAGGGAGGAAACACCATATATTTT
CASREGQGGNTIYF
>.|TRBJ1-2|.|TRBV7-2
TGTGCCAGCAGCCGAACAGGGAGGGACGGCTACACCTTC
CASSRTGRDGYTF
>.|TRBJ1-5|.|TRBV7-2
TGTGCCAGCAGCTTATCTGGGGAGAATCGGCCCCAGCATTTT
CASSLSGENRPQHF
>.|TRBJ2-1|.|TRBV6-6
TGTGCCAGCAGTCACTCAAGCGGGACAGGCTACAATGAGCAGTTCTTC
CASSHSSGTGYNEQFF
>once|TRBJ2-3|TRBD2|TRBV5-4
TGTGCCAGCAGCTCTAGCGGGGGGCCAGATACGCAGTATTTT
CASSSSGGPDTQYF
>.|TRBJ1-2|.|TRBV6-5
TGTGCCAGCAGGTTGTCGGGGGGGACCAACTATGGCTACACCTTC
CASRLSGGTNYGYTF
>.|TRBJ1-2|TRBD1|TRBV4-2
TGTGCCAGCAGCCAAGATCAGGGGGCCGGCTATGGCTACACCTTC
CASSQDQGAGYGYTF
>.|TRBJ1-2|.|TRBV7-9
TGTGCCAGCAGCTTAGCGGGCCAGGTGAGGGACTACACCTTC
CASSLAGQVRDYTF
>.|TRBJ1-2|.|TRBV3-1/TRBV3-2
TGTGCCACCGGAAAAGGGGGTCTTAATTATGGCTACACCTTC
CATGKGGLNYGYTF
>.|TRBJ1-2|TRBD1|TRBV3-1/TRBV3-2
TGTGCCAGCAGCCAAGATACGGGGACAGGGGTAAATGGCTACACCTTC
CASSQDTGTGVNGYTF
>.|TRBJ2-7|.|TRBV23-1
TGCGCCAGCAGCCCAACCCGGGACACCTACGAGCAGTACTTC
CASSPTRDTYEQYF
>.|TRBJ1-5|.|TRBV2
TGTGCCACCAGACAGGACAACGGTCAGCCCCAGCATTTT
CATRQDNGQPQHF
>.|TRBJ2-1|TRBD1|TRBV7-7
TGTGCTAGCAGCATGGGACAGATGTCCTACAATGAGCAGTTCTTC
CASSMGQMSYNEQFF
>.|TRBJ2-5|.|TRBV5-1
TGCGCCAGCAGCTCATCCGGCCGGTCCCAGGGGGAGACCCAGTACTTC
CASSSSGRSQGETQYF
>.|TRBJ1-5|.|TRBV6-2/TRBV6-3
TGTGCCAGCAGTTACACTATAGGGGCGAGCAATCAGCCCCAGCATTTT
CASSYTIGASNQPQHF
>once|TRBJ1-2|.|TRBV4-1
TGCGCCAGCAGCCAAGACGGCAGGTTGGACTATGGCTACACCTTC
CASSQDGRLDYGYTF
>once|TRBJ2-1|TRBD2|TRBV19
TGTGCCAGTAGTAGGGGACTAGCGGGGGGGAGTGAGCAGTTCTTC
CASSRGLAGGSEQFF
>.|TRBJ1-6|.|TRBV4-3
TGCGCCAGCAGCCAAGATAGCGCGTTACCCCTCCACTTT
CASSQDSALPLHF
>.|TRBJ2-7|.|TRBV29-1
TGCAGCGTTGGTTCCAGGCTCGGCGAGCAGTACTTC
CSVGSRLGEQYF
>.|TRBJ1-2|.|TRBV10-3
TGTGCTATCAGTATTCGGGGAGGGGATGGCTACACCTTC
CAISIRGGDGYTF
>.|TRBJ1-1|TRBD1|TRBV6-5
TGTGCCACGGTTAGACAGGGCGTCACTGAAGCTTTCTTT
CATVRQGVTEAFF
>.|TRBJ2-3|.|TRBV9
TGTGCCAGCAGCCCGGGACTTTCCCCCACCCCAGATACGCAGTATTTT
CASSPGLSPTPDTQYF
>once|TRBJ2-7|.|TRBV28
TGTGCCAGCAGTTTAGGGGGGGGGCCGTCCTACGAGCAGTACTTC
CASSLGGGPSYEQYF
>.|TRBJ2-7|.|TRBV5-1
TGCGCCAGCACCCGGGACAACTCCTACGAGCAGTACTTC
CASTRDNSYEQYF
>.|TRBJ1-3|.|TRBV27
TGTGCCAGCAGTACCCACTTCGGGGGAAACACCATATATTTT
CASSTHFGGNTIYF
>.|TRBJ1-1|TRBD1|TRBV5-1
TGCGCCAGCAGCTTGGTATCAGGGGGCGAGGACACTGAAGCTTTCTTT
CASSLVSGGEDTEAFF
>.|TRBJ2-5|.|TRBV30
TGTGCCTGGAGTCACCGGGTCCAAGAGACCCAGTACTTC
CAWSHRVQETQYF
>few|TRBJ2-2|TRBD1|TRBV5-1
TGCGCCAGCAGCTTTTGGCAGGGGGCGAGTACCGGGGAGCTGTTTTTT
CASSFWQGASTGELFF
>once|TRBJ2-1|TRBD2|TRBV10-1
TGCGCCAGCAGTGCGGGAGGGGCCTGGGTCTTC
CASSAGGAWVF
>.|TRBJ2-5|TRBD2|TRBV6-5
TGTGCCAGCAGTTACTCGGGCGGGGGGCCGGAGACCCAGTACTTC
CASSYSGGGPETQYF
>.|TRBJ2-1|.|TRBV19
TGTGCCAGTAGTATAAACGGCGGGGCTGTCTACAATGAGCAGTTCTTC
CASSINGGAVYNEQFF
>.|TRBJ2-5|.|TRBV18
TGTGCCAGCTCACCAAATACAGGAGTAGAGACCCAGTACTTC
CASSPNTGVETQYF
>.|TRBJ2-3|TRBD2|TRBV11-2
TGTGCCAGCAGCCCCCCCGCCGGGAGGGATACGCAGTATTTT
CASSPPAGRDTQYF
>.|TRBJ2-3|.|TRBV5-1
TGCGCCAGCAGCTTGGCGCGGGACCCGACAGATACGCAGTATTTT
CASSLARDPTDTQYF
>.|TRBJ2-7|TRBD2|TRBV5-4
TGTGCCAGCAGCTTGGGGGGACTAGCGTTGAACGAGCAGTACTTC
CASSLGGLALNEQYF
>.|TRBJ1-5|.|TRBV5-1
TGCGCCAGCAGCTTGGGTGAGGTCGGTCAGCCCCAGCATTTT
CASSLGEVGQPQHF
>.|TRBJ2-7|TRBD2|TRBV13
TGTGCCAGCAGCTCGCCTTTGGGCGGGGGGGCTTACGAGCAGTACTTC
CASSSPLGGGAYEQYF
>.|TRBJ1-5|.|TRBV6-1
TGTGCCAGCAGTGAACACAGGGTTCAGCCCCAGCATTTT
CASSEHRVQPQHF
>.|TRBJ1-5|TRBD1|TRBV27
TGTGCCAGCAGTCAAAACAGGGGTTCGGGTCAGCCCCAGCATTTT
CASSQNRGSGQPQHF
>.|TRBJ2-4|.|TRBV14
TGTGCCAGCAGCCCGGCTGTCGGGGGTGGGGCAAGAGGTATTCAGTACTTC
CASSPAVGGGARGIQYF
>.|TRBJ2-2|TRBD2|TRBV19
TGTGCCAGTATAAGGACTAGCGGGGGGGCCGGGGAGCTGTTTTTT
CASIRTSGGAGELFF
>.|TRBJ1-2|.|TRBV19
TGTGCCAGTAGTACCCAGGTGGACAGTTTACGGTCCTTC
CASSTQVDSLRSF
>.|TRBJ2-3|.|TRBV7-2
TGTGCCAGCAGCTTATCGTCAGATACGCAGTATTTT
CASSLSSDTQYF
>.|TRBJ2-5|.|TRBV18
TGTGCCAGCTCACCCCAAAACCGGGAGACCCAGTACTTC
CASSPQNRETQYF
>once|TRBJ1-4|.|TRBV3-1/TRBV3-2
TGTGCCAGCAGCCGCGGACAGTTCGCAACTAATGAAAAACTGTTTTTT
CASSRGQFATNEKLFF
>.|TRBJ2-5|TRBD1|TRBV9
TGTGCCAGCAGTATAGGACAGGGGGCTCGAGAGACCCAGTACTTC
CASSIGQGARETQYF